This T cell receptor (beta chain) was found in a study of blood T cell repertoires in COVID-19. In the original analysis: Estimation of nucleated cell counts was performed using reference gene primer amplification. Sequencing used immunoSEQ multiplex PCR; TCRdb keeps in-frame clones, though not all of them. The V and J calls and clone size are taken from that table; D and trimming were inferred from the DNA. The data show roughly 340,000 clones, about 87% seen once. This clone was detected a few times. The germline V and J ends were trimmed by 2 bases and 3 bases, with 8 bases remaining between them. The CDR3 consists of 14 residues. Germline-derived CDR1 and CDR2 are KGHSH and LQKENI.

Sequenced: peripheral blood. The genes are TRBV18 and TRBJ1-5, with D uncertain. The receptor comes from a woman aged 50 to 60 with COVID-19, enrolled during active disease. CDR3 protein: CASSPVQINQPQHF. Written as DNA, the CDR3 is TGTGCCAGCTCACCAGTACAGATCAATCAGCCCCAGCATTTT.